This TCR beta chain came from a study of T cell clonality in common variable immunodeficiency. General study findings and limits: Patient heterogeneity in the CVID cohort limited correlations between repertoire features and clinical complications. CVID subjects shared fewer TCRbeta clones than healthy controls did. Fewer deletions and N-nucleotide insertions were reportedly seen in common variable immunodeficiency TCR beta sequences.

This clone showed up many times. Its antigen is still unknown. Each donor provided about 5 to 8.5 ml of heparinized whole blood. TCRdb's table, derived via immunoSEQ multiplex PCR, lists solely in-frame clones and lacks some. The repertoire consists of some 30,000 clones, none detected only once. Sequenced: peripheral blood mononuclear cells. This TCR was sampled from a person aged 18 to 70 in good health.

CDR3: CASSPGTGAHYGYTF. The covered CDR3 bases are TGTGCCAGCTCACCGGGGACAGGGGCGCACTATGGC. The genes are TRBV18 and TRBJ1-2; 10 bases are shared with TRBD1. The read ends 3 residues early relative to the CDR3; the germline J gene fills the gap. The CDR3 has 15 residues. J lost 3 bases, V lost 3 bases, and 4 bases had no gene match. From germline, CDR1 is KGHSH and CDR2 LQKENI.